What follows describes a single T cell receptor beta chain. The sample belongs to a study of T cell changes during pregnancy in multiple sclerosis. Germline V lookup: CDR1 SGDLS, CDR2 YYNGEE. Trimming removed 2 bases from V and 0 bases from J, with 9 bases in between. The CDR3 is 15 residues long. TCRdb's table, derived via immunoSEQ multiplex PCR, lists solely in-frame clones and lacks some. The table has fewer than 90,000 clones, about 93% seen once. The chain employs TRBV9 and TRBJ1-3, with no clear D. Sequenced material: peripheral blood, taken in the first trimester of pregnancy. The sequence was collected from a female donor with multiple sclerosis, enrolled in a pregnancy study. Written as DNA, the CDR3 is TGTGCCAGCAGCGTTACAGTCAGCTCTGGAAACACCATATATTTT. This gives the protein CASSVTVSSGNTIYF.